This T cell receptor beta chain emerged from a study of blood T cell repertoires in COVID-19. Study-wide context: Sites across the United States, Italy and Spain contributed samples from acute and convalescent COVID-19. PBMCs, B-cell-depleted T cells, or T cells provided the cDNA or gDNA that made up the material.

Original analysis: Reference gene primer amplification gave nucleated cell count estimates. Sequencing used immunoSEQ multiplex PCR; TCRdb keeps in-frame clones, though not all of them. That table supplies the V and J calls and clone size; D and trimming were determined from the DNA. The data hold 150,000 to 200,000 clones, with 92% observed a single time. Trimming took 2 bases from V and 5 from J; bases not matched to a gene: 5. CDR1 and CDR2 from the germline V gene are MNHNY and SVGAGI (reference sequence). This CDR3 region has 15 residues. The sample comprised peripheral blood. V and J are TRBV6-6 and TRBJ2-5; the match to TRBD1 covers 10 bases. The sequence came from a man aged 25 to 40 with COVID-19, enrolled during active disease. The CDR3 DNA reads as TGTGCCAGCAGTTACCCGACAGGGGGCGCCGAGACCCAGTACTTC. As protein: CASSYPTGGAETQYF.